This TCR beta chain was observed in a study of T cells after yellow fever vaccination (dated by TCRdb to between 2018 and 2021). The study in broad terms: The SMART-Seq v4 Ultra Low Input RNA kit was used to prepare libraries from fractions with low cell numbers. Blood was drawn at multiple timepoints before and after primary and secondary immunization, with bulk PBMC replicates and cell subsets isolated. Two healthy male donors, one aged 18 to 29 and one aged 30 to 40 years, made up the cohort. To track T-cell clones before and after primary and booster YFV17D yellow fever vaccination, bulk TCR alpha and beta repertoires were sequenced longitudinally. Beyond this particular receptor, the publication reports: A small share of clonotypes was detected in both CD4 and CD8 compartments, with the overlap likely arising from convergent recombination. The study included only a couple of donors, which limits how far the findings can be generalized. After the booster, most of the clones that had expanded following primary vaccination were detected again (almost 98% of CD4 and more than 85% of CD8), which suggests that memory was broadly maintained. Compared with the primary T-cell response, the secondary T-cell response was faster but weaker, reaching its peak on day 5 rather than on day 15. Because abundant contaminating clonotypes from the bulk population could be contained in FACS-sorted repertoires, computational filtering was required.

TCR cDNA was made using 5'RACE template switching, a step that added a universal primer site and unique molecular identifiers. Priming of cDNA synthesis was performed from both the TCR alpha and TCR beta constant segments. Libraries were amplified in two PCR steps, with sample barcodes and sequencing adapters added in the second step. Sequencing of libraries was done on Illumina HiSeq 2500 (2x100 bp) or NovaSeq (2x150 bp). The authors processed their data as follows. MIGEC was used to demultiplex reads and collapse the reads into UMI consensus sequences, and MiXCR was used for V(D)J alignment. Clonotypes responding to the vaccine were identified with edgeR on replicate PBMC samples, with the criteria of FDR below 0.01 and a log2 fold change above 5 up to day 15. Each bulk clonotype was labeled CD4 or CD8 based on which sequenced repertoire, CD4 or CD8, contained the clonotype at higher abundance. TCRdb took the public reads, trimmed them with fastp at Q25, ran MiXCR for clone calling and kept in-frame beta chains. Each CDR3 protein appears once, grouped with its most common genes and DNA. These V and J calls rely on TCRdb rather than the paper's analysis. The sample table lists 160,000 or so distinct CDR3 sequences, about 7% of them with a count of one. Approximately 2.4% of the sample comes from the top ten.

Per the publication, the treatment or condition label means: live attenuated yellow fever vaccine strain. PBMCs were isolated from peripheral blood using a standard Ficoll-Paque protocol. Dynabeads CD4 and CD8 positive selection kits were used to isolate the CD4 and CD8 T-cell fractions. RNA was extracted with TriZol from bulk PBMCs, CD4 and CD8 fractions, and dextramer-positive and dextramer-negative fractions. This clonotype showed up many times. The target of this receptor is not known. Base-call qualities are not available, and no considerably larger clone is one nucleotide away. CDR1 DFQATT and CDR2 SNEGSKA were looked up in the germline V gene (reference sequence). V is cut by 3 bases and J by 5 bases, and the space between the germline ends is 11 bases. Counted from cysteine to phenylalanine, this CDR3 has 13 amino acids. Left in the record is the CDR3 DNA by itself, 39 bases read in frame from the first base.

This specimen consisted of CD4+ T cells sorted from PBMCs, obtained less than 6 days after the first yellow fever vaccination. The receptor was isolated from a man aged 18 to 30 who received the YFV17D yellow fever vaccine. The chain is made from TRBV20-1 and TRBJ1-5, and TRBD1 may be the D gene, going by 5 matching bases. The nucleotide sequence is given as TGCAGTGCTAGTTGGGGGGGAGATCAGCCCCAGCATTTT. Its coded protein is CSASWGGDQPQHF.